The 7 T cell receptor beta chains reported below all come from one sample, sequenced in a study of beta chain features in type 1 diabetes. Reverse transcription of all isolated RNA meant that expressed TCRB transcripts were sequenced. Repertoires were generated with immunoSEQ multiplex PCR, while TCRdb's copy carries only in-frame clones and drops some. In the table there are some 900,000 clones, 15% to 20% of which are singletons. The material sequenced was naive CD4+ T cells from blood. Receptors were obtained from a woman under 30 in good health.

This clone was seen ten or more times. This chain joins TRBV18 and TRBJ2-4; D is unclear. Trimming cost V 5 bases and J 9 bases, with 8 bases left between them. Germline values: CDR1 KGHSH, CDR2 LQKENI. This CDR3 is built from 11 residues. CDR3 sequence (DNA): TGTGCCAGCTCATCTACGGGCATTCAGTACTTC. This codes for CASSSTGIQYF.

The CDR3 protein is CASLPNLGGTEAFF. CDR3 DNA sequence: TGTGCCAGCCTTCCCAATTTGGGGGGCACTGAAGCTTTCTTT. The gene calls are TRBV6-1 and TRBJ1-1; D is perhaps TRBD1 (5 bases). V lost 8 bases, J lost 4 bases, and 17 bases lay in between. CDR1 is MNHNS, CDR2 SASEGT, per germline. The CDR3 spans 14 residues.

The CDR3 loop reads CASSPPGLAHQPQHF. CDR3 in DNA: TGTGCCAGCTCACCCCCGGGACTCGCACATCAGCCCCAGCATTTT. The chain links TRBV18 to TRBJ1-5, with D perhaps matching TRBD1 (5 bases). Germline CDR1 KGHSH, CDR2 LQKENI. V dropped 3 bases and J dropped 5 bases, with 14 bases sitting between them. The CDR3 runs 15 residues.

This clone was counted only a few times. This chain joins TRBV7-3 and TRBJ2-1, with TRBD2 matching 9 bases. The V and J ends lost 5 bases and 6 bases, in that order; junction bases with no gene match: 5. Germline CDR1 is SGHTA and CDR2 is FQGTGA. This CDR3 has 14 amino acids. The CDR3 loop reads CASSLSGGRNEQFF. The DNA for the CDR3 is TGTGCCAGCAGCCTTAGCGGGGGACGCAATGAGCAGTTCTTC.

The CDR3 sequence: CATSRDPTSSLAKNIQYF. For the CDR3, the DNA is TGTGCCACCAGCAGAGATCCTACTAGCTCGCTAGCCAAAAACATTCAGTACTTC. The J gene is TRBJ2-4, the V gene TRBV15, with a tentative D call TRBD2 (6 bases). Germline-derived CDR1 and CDR2 are LNHNV and YYDKDF (reference sequence). Trimming took off 0 bases at V and 0 bases at J, with 15 bases between the two ends. This CDR3 comprises 18 residues.

The chain has TRBV28 and TRBJ2-5; D call uncertain. Trimming removed 2 bases from V and 7 bases from J, with 8 bases in between. The CDR3 covers 12 residues. Germline loops: CDR1 MDHEN, CDR2 SYDVKM. The CDR3 DNA is TGTGCCAGCAGTTTACCAGAGACGACCCAGTACTTC. It is translated as CASSLPETTQYF.

Here the CDR3 DNA reads TGTGCCAGCAGGATTAGCGGGACAGGGACCAGGGAGCAGTACTTC. Translated: CASRISGTGTREQYF. The rearrangement links TRBV6-1 to TRBJ2-7, with a weak D call TRBD1 (9 bases). CDR1 and CDR2 (germline): MNHNS, SASEGT. Trimming pared 6 bases from V and 7 bases from J, leaving 22 bases between. The CDR3 totals 15 residues.